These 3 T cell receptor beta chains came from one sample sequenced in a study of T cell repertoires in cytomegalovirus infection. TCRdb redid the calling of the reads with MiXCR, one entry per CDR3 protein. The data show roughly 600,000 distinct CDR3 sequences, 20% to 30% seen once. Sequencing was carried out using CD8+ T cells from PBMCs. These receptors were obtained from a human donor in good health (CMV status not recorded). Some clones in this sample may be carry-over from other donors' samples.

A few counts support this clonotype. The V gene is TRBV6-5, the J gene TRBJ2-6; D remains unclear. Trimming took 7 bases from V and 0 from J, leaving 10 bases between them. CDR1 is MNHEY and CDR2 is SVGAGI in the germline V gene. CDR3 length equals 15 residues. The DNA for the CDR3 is TGTGCCAGCATGGGGTACCGCTCTGGGGCCAACGTCCTGACTTTC. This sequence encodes CASMGYRSGANVLTF.

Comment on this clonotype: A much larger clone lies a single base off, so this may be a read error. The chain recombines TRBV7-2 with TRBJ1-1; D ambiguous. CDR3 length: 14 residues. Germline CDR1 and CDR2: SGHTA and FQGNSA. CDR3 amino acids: CANSLPTRDTEAFF. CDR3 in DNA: TGTGCCAACAGCCTCCCTACGAGGGACACTGAAGCTTTCTTT.

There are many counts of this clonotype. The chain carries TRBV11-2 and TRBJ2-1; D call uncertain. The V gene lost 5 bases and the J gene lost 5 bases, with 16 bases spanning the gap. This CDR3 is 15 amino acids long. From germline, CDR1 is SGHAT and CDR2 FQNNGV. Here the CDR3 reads CASSLTWGLDNEQFF. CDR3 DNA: TGTGCCAGCAGCCTAACCTGGGGTCTTGACAATGAGCAGTTCTTC.